The 22 T cell receptor beta chains reported below all come from one sample, sequenced in a study of vaccination and CD4 T cells after COVID-19. The Oncomine TCR Beta short-read assay was applied to DNA of cultured CD4+ T cells. TCRdb used MiXCR to reprocess the PCR reads, holding one entry per CDR3 protein. The data show around 13,000 distinct CDR3 sequences, roughly 58% seen once. As for treatment: roughly ten-day PBMC culture with coronavirus spike peptide pools or control peptides (ViraFEST assay). For these TCRs, the target antigens are not known. Sequencing used CD4+ T cells from blood, cultured in vitro, obtained before SARS-CoV-2 vaccination. The receptors derive from a human donor who had recovered from COVID-19.

J is TRBJ1-1 and V is TRBV29-1; 7 bases match TRBD1. CDR3 length: 14 amino acids. The V and J ends lost 2 bases and 4 bases, in that order; junction bases with no gene match: 7. Germline CDR1 and CDR2: SQVTM and ANQGSEA. This chain's CDR3 is CSVETRGRITEAFF. The CDR3 coding sequence is TGCAGCGTTGAAACGAGGGGGCGTATCACTGAAGCTTTCTTT. Full variable domain (remainder filled in from reference TRBV29-1 and TRBJ1-1): SAVISQKPSRDICQRGTSLTIQCQVDSQVTMMFWYRQQPGQSLTLIATANQGSEATYESGFVIDKFPISRPNLTFSTLTVSNMSPEDSSIYLCSVETRGRITEAFFGQGTRLTVV.

This sequence joins TRBV20-1 and TRBJ1-1; perhaps TRBD1 as D (5 bases). CDR1 DFQATT and CDR2 SNEGSKA come from the germline V gene (reference sequence). The CDR3 covers 14 residues. Trimming took off 0 bases at V and 3 bases at J, with 11 bases between the two ends. The CDR3 region has the DNA TGCAGTGCTAGAGATGGGGGGTGGGACACTGAAGCTTTCTTT. Its protein is CSARDGGWDTEAFF.

The gene calls are TRBV25-1 and TRBJ1-2; tentatively, D is TRBD1 (5 bases). Germline V gene sequence: CDR1 MGHDK, CDR2 SYGVNS. The CDR3 sequence is 15 residues long. V shed 2 bases and J shed 0 bases, with 10 bases lying between them. CDR3: CASSERGDPNYGYTF. Here the CDR3 DNA reads TGTGCCAGCAGTGAAAGAGGGGACCCTAACTATGGCTACACCTTC.

The V call is TRBV25-1, the J call TRBJ1-4; D gene ambiguous. Germline CDR1 MGHDK, CDR2 SYGVNS. The CDR3 length is 12 residues. V was cut by 7 bases and J by 4 bases, with 7 bases left in between. The CDR3 spells CASTRNNEKLFF. The CDR3, as DNA: TGTGCCAGCACGAGGAATAATGAAAAACTGTTTTTT.

This clonotype was recorded a few times. The chain carries TRBV2 and TRBJ1-5; D uncertain. Germline CDR1 is SNHLY and CDR2 is FYNNEI. The CDR3 spans 12 residues. V was shortened by 6 bases and J by 4 bases, with 7 bases between the two germline ends. CDR3 sequence reads: CASRDPNQPQHF. The CDR3 nucleotides read TGTGCCAGCAGGGACCCGAATCAGCCCCAGCATTTT.

This clonotype was found a few times. The rearrangement joins TRBV6-1 to TRBJ1-5; 8 bases align to TRBD1. This CDR3 comprises 15 residues. Germline CDR1 MNHNS, CDR2 SASEGT. J gave up 5 bases and V 5 bases, and 8 bases lay outside the gene matches. The CDR3 DNA sequence: TGTGCCAGCAGTCCCGGACAGGGAGGTTATCAGCCCCAGCATTTT. It codes for CASSPGQGGYQPQHF.

This clonotype was recorded only once. The V gene is TRBV11-2, the J gene TRBJ2-1; 7 bases are shared with TRBD2. V was pared by 6 bases and J by 4 bases, with 9 bases of the junction left unmatched. This CDR3 is 15 amino acids long. Germline CDR1 SGHAT, CDR2 FQNNGV. The CDR3 DNA is TGTGCCAGCAGTCCTTCTAGCGGAAGTTACAATGAGCAGTTCTTC. Protein product: CASSPSSGSYNEQFF.

The V and J genes are TRBV6-2 or TRBV6-3 and TRBJ2-5; TRBD2 might be the D (5 bases). The CDR3 has 16 residues. Germline CDR1 MNHEY, CDR2 SVGEGT. The V end lost 2 bases, the J end lost 4 bases, and 17 bases lay between the germline ends. CDR3 DNA: TGTGCCAGCAGTTACCACGCCCGAGGGCCAGCAGAGACCCAGTACTTC. Amino acid sequence: CASSYHARGPAETQYF.

This clonotype was picked up a small number of times. The V and J genes are TRBV6-1 and TRBJ1-2; D call uncertain. Germline values: CDR1 MNHNS, CDR2 SASEGT. This CDR3 is built from 11 residues. The CDR3 DNA sequence: TGTGCTACCCGCCGGGGTGGAGGCTACACCTTC. Residues: CATRRGGGYTF.

The chain is built from TRBV2 and TRBJ1-5, with a weak D call TRBD1 (6 bases). The CDR3 contains 15 residues. V was trimmed by 4 bases and J by 4 bases, leaving 14 bases between them. Germline V gene data show CDR1 as SNHLY and CDR2 as FYNNEI. CDR3 residues: CASSGDRSGNQPQHF. The DNA of the CDR3 is TGTGCCAGCAGTGGAGACAGGTCTGGGAATCAGCCCCAGCATTTT.

The V and J genes are TRBV7-9 and TRBJ2-7; D perhaps matches TRBD2 (5 bases). The CDR3 runs 16 residues. Trimming pared 4 bases from V and 3 bases from J, leaving 19 bases between. The germline CDR1 and CDR2 sequences are SEHNR and FQNEAQ (reference sequence). The chain's CDR3 is CASSYNDRARDYEQYF. CDR3 nucleotide sequence: TGTGCCAGCAGCTATAACGACCGGGCACGGGACTACGAGCAGTACTTC.

The CDR3 region is CASSELGRATGELFF. In DNA, the CDR3 is TGTGCCAGCAGTGAATTGGGCAGGGCTACCGGGGAGCTGTTTTTT. The J gene is TRBJ2-2, the V gene TRBV25-1; possible D gene TRBD1, 5 bases. Germline V gives CDR1 MGHDK, CDR2 SYGVNS. CDR3 length: 15 amino acids. The V and J ends lost 1 base and 5 bases respectively, with 11 bases between them.

The J gene is TRBJ1-1, the V gene TRBV4-1; 8 bases align to TRBD1. With V trimmed by 4 bases and J by 4 bases, 2 bases remained unmatched. Per germline, CDR1 MGHRA and CDR2 YSYEKL. The CDR3 length is 13 residues. CDR3 in amino acids: CASSLDRATEAFF. In nucleotides, the CDR3 is TGCGCCAGCAGCCTGGACAGGGCCACTGAAGCTTTCTTT.

This chain joins TRBV5-1 and TRBJ1-1; 10 positions match TRBD1. The CDR3 spans 24 residues. Germline values: CDR1 SGHRS, CDR2 YFSETQ. The V segment lost 7 bases and the J segment 0 bases; nucleotides outside the gene matches: 33. This CDR3 reads CASQSTSTLSFPAGTGALNTEAFF. As DNA, the CDR3 is TGCGCCAGCCAATCAACCTCTACCCTTTCCTTCCCCGCCGGGACAGGGGCCCTGAACACTGAAGCTTTCTTT.

There are a few counts of this clonotype. This CDR3 is CASSVEGGSGNTIYF. CDR3 coding DNA: TGTGCCAGCAGCGTAGAGGGGGGCAGTGGAAACACCATATATTTT. The chain joins TRBV9 to TRBJ1-3; D is perhaps TRBD1 (6 bases). Germline V gene data show CDR1 as SGDLS and CDR2 as YYNGEE. The V and J ends lost 0 bases and 3 bases respectively, with 10 bases between them. CDR3 size: 15 residues.

In its sample, this clonotype was seen once. The CDR3 region is CASSPAKADNSPLHF. In DNA, the CDR3 is TGTGCCAGCTCACCAGCCAAGGCAGATAATTCACCCCTCCACTTT. V and J are TRBV18 and TRBJ1-6; D is ambiguous. The CDR3 runs to 15 residues. V dropped 2 bases and J dropped 5 bases, with 10 bases sitting between them. CDR1 and CDR2 from the germline V gene are KGHSH and LQKENI.

The chain couples TRBV7-2 to TRBJ2-7, with D perhaps matching TRBD1 (5 bases). V was pared by 5 bases and J by 6 bases, with 14 bases between. Looked up from germline, CDR1 is SGHTA and CDR2 is FQGNSA. This CDR3 region has 13 residues. The DNA of the CDR3 is TGTGCCAGCAGCCTTATCCAGGGTAGCGAGCAGTACTTC. The encoded protein is CASSLIQGSEQYF.

The chain links TRBV19 to TRBJ1-5, with TRBD1 as a possible D gene (5 bases). V dropped 6 bases and J dropped 0 bases, with 9 bases sitting between them. CDR3 size: 14 residues. Germline CDR1 reads LNHDA; CDR2 reads SQIVND (reference sequence). CDR3 in amino acids: CASRVDSSNQPQHF. CDR3 nucleotides: TGTGCCAGTAGGGTCGACAGTAGCAATCAGCCCCAGCATTTT.

The V gene is TRBV7-2, the J gene TRBJ1-2, with TRBD1 matching 7 bases. The ends lost 5 bases at V and 0 bases at J; junction bases unmatched: 9. The germline V gene has CDR1 SGHTA and CDR2 FQGNSA. The CDR3 sequence is 16 residues long. The CDR3 region has the DNA TGTGCCAGCAGCGACACGACGACAGGGTCTAACTATGGCTACACCTTC. This sequence encodes CASSDTTTGSNYGYTF.

This chain links TRBV25-1 with TRBJ2-1; D gene ambiguous. V was clipped by 4 bases and J by 4 bases, with 17 bases between them. The CDR3 runs to 16 residues. Germline V gives CDR1 MGHDK, CDR2 SYGVNS. In nucleotides, the CDR3 is TGTGCCAGCAGTGGAAGTAGGGCTGAACAGTACAATGAGCAGTTCTTC. It translates to CASSGSRAEQYNEQFF.

This clonotype was counted a few times. The rearrangement uses TRBV20-1 and TRBJ2-2; possible D gene TRBD2, 7 bases. Trimming took off 4 bases at V and 4 bases at J, with 13 bases between the two ends. CDR3 length equals 14 residues. CDR1 DFQATT and CDR2 SNEGSKA come from the germline V gene (reference sequence). The chain's CDR3 is CSAKQGGGTGELFF. CDR3 coding DNA: TGCAGTGCTAAGCAGGGAGGGGGCACCGGGGAGCTGTTTTTT.

This clonotype came up once. The CDR3 region has the DNA TGTGCCAGCAGCTTAGCGCTCACAGATACGCAGTATTTT. Its translation is CASSLALTDTQYF. This chain joins TRBV7-6 and TRBJ2-3; D remains unclear. The CDR3 runs 13 residues. The germline gives CDR1 SGHVS, CDR2 FNYEAQ. The V and J ends lost 0 bases and 2 bases respectively, with 3 bases between them.